This is a list of T cell receptor beta chains from one sample in a study of shared clonotypes between healthy human individuals. Here immunoSEQ multiplex PCR was the method, and the copy in TCRdb shows in-frame clones only, minus some. The sample lists 470,000 or so clones, about 72% occurring once. The material sequenced was PBMCs. These receptors came from a woman aged 40 to 49 in good health. Some clones in this sample may be carry-over from other donors' samples. Both conserved end residues are part of each CDR3. The order of the fields is J gene, D gene, V gene, clone size, CDR3 DNA, CDR3 protein. D genes are given only for firm matches. Clone size is not always given. Where it is, it says once, few, many or a class for expanded clones.

J: TRBJ2-1
D: .
V: TRBV27
size: .
DNA: TGTGCCAGCAGTCCCGGGTTCAATGAGCAGTTCTTC
CDR3: CASSPGFNEQFF

J: TRBJ1-1
D: .
V: TRBV2
size: few
DNA: TGTGCCAGCAGTGAACGGAGGGGAGGTGACACTGAAGCTTTCTTT
CDR3: CASSERRGGDTEAFF

J: TRBJ2-7
D: .
V: TRBV15
size: .
DNA: TGTGCCACCAGGTTAGACATAACCTACGAGCAGTACTTC
CDR3: CATRLDITYEQYF

J: TRBJ1-2
D: TRBD1
V: TRBV6-5
size: .
DNA: TGTGCCAGCAGTTACTTCAAGACAGGGTACGATGGCTACACCTTC
CDR3: CASSYFKTGYDGYTF

J: TRBJ1-1
D: .
V: TRBV5-1
size: .
DNA: TGCGCCAGCAGCTTGGGACAGGCGGGCACTGAAGCTTTCTTT
CDR3: CASSLGQAGTEAFF

J: TRBJ2-1
D: TRBD2
V: TRBV7-9
size: .
DNA: TGTGCCAGCAGCTTAGGGAGGACTAGCGACCACAATGAGCAGTTCTTC
CDR3: CASSLGRTSDHNEQFF

J: TRBJ1-1
D: TRBD1
V: TRBV27
size: few
DNA: TGTGCCAGCAGTTTCAGGGGGGGATTGAACACTGAAGCTTTCTTT
CDR3: CASSFRGGLNTEAFF

J: TRBJ1-4
D: TRBD1
V: TRBV5-1
size: .
DNA: TGCGCCAGCAGCTTTAGGGGACAGGGGGTTCCTAATGAAAAACTGTTTTTT
CDR3: CASSFRGQGVPNEKLFF

J: TRBJ1-3
D: .
V: TRBV5-1
size: .
DNA: TGCGCCAGCAGCTTGGGGCTGAAAGGGACATCAGGGTACACCATATATTTT
CDR3: CASSLGLKGTSGYTIYF

J: TRBJ1-1
D: .
V: TRBV27
size: .
DNA: TGTGCCAGCACCCCCGAGACAGCTCTGGGGAACACTGAAGCTTTCTTT
CDR3: CASTPETALGNTEAFF

J: TRBJ1-1
D: TRBD1
V: TRBV5-1
size: .
DNA: TGCGCCAGCAGTACCCTACCGGGACAGGGGGAGTCTCGGGTAGTCGGAGCTTTCTTT
CDR3: CASSTLPGQGESRVVGAFF

J: TRBJ1-2
D: .
V: TRBV5-8
size: .
DNA: TGTGCCAGCAGACTGGGTCTCAACAGCGCCGGCTACACCTTC
CDR3: CASRLGLNSAGYTF

J: TRBJ2-5
D: TRBD1
V: TRBV30
size: .
DNA: TGTGCCTGGACAGGGGGCGGGGAGACCCAGTACTTC
CDR3: CAWTGGGETQYF

J: TRBJ2-2
D: .
V: TRBV4-2
size: .
DNA: TGTGCCAGCAGCCATCACCCCCCGGGACTCGACTTCGTCATATCTGCGAGCACCGGGGAGCTGTTTTTT
CDR3: CASSHHPPGLDFVISASTGELFF

J: TRBJ2-2
D: .
V: TRBV2
size: once
DNA: TGTGCCAGCAGGGCGGGAAGCACCGGGGAGCTGTTTTTT
CDR3: CASRAGSTGELFF

J: TRBJ2-7
D: .
V: TRBV5-1
size: .
DNA: TGCGCCAGCAGCAACCCTTCAGGAGACGAGCAGTACTTC
CDR3: CASSNPSGDEQYF

J: TRBJ2-7
D: .
V: TRBV7-2
size: .
DNA: TGTGCCAGCAGCGATACAGGTTTCTACGAGCAGTACTTC
CDR3: CASSDTGFYEQYF

J: TRBJ2-7
D: TRBD1
V: TRBV5-5
size: .
DNA: TGTGCCAGCAGCGGGGGACCCGGGACAGGGTCCTACGAGCAGTACTTC
CDR3: CASSGGPGTGSYEQYF

J: TRBJ2-5
D: TRBD1
V: TRBV2
size: .
DNA: TGTGCCGGCAGGGGGCCTGGGGAGACCCAGTACTTC
CDR3: CAGRGPGETQYF

J: TRBJ2-2
D: TRBD1
V: TRBV2
size: .
DNA: TGTGCCAGCCGACAGGGTGTCGGCACCGGGGAGCTGTTTTTT
CDR3: CASRQGVGTGELFF

J: TRBJ1-2
D: .
V: TRBV19
size: .
DNA: TGTGCCAGTCGGTGGAGTGGCTACACCTTC
CDR3: CASRWSGYTF

J: TRBJ2-2
D: .
V: TRBV5-1
size: .
DNA: TGCGCCAGCAGCTTGCGGGGTGAGGGGGCCGGGGAGCTGTTTTTT
CDR3: CASSLRGEGAGELFF

J: TRBJ2-7
D: .
V: TRBV11-2
size: few
DNA: TGTGCCAGCAGATTAACAGGGAGGTACGAGCAGTACTTC
CDR3: CASRLTGRYEQYF

J: TRBJ2-7
D: .
V: TRBV4-3
size: .
DNA: TGCGCCAGCAGCCAAGATTACGGGGGAACCCTATCCTACGAGCAGTACTTC
CDR3: CASSQDYGGTLSYEQYF

J: TRBJ1-5
D: TRBD1
V: TRBV27
size: .
DNA: TGTGCCAGCAGCGGGGACAGGGGGAGGCAGCCCCAGCATTTT
CDR3: CASSGDRGRQPQHF

J: TRBJ2-6
D: .
V: TRBV9
size: .
DNA: TGTGCCAGCAGCGACAGCTACTCTGGGGCCAACGTCCTGACTTTC
CDR3: CASSDSYSGANVLTF

J: TRBJ2-3
D: .
V: TRBV6-5
size: .
DNA: TGTGCCAGCAGTTATCGGCGGTTCACAGATACGCAGTATTTT
CDR3: CASSYRRFTDTQYF

J: TRBJ2-3
D: TRBD1
V: TRBV5-1
size: .
DNA: TGCGCCAGCAGCCTAGATCCGGGACAGGGCACTAGCACAGATACGCAGTATTTT
CDR3: CASSLDPGQGTSTDTQYF

J: TRBJ2-5
D: .
V: TRBV28
size: .
DNA: TGTGCCAGCAGTCCTTCGGGCGCGGGGACCCAGTACTTC
CDR3: CASSPSGAGTQYF

J: TRBJ2-7
D: .
V: TRBV2
size: .
DNA: TGTGCCAGCAGCGGACGGGACGACGCCCCCTACGAGCAGTACTTC
CDR3: CASSGRDDAPYEQYF

J: TRBJ1-1
D: .
V: TRBV11-2
size: .
DNA: TGTGCCAGCACCCCTATCCGGGCGCAGGTCCCTGAAGCTTTCTTT
CDR3: CASTPIRAQVPEAFF

J: TRBJ2-3
D: TRBD2
V: TRBV25-1
size: once
DNA: TGTGCCAGCAGTGACGGGAGGTGGACAGATACGCAGTATTTT
CDR3: CASSDGRWTDTQYF

J: TRBJ2-5
D: TRBD1
V: TRBV5-4
size: .
DNA: TGTGCAGGGGCAACAGGGGATGAAGAGACCCAGTACTTC
CDR3: CAGATGDEETQYF

J: TRBJ1-6
D: .
V: TRBV28
size: .
DNA: TGTGCCACTTGCCGGGACAATAATTCACCCCTCCACTTT
CDR3: CATCRDNNSPLHF

J: TRBJ2-1
D: TRBD2
V: TRBV2
size: few
DNA: TGTGCCAGCAGTACCTCGGGACTAGCGCCCAATGAGCAGTTCTTC
CDR3: CASSTSGLAPNEQFF

J: TRBJ1-1
D: .
V: TRBV28
size: .
DNA: TGTGCCAGCAGTTTCCTCCGGAGGGTAGCAGAAGCTTTCTTT
CDR3: CASSFLRRVAEAFF

J: TRBJ1-1
D: .
V: TRBV27
size: .
DNA: TGTGCCAGTCTACCCAGGGAGAGGGACACTGAAGCTTTCTTT
CDR3: CASLPRERDTEAFF

J: TRBJ2-3
D: TRBD2
V: TRBV5-1
size: .
DNA: TGCGCCAGCAGCACGGGACTAGCGGACTACACAGATACGCAGTATTTT
CDR3: CASSTGLADYTDTQYF

J: TRBJ2-1
D: TRBD2
V: TRBV4-1
size: once
DNA: TGCGCCAGCAGCCAAACTAGCGGGGGACGCAATGAGCAGTTCTTC
CDR3: CASSQTSGGRNEQFF

J: TRBJ2-3
D: TRBD2
V: TRBV7-3
size: once
DNA: TGTGCCAGCAGCCCGCAAGCGGGGCCCTTCACAGATACGCAGTATTTT
CDR3: CASSPQAGPFTDTQYF

J: TRBJ2-3
D: .
V: TRBV5-1
size: .
DNA: TGCGCCAGCAGCTTGCAGGGTGTGAACACAGATACGCAGTATTTT
CDR3: CASSLQGVNTDTQYF

J: TRBJ2-2
D: .
V: TRBV6-5
size: .
DNA: TGTGCCAGCGGTTCGGGTCTCCCGGGCGGGGAGCTGTTTTTT
CDR3: CASGSGLPGGELFF

J: TRBJ2-3
D: TRBD2
V: TRBV10-3
size: .
DNA: TGTGCCATCAGTGACTCCGGGGGACTAGCGGGAGTGGGTACAGATACGCAGTATTTT
CDR3: CAISDSGGLAGVGTDTQYF

J: TRBJ1-6
D: TRBD1
V: TRBV30
size: .
DNA: TGTGCCTGGAGTTCCGGGACAGCCAATTCACCCCTCCACTTT
CDR3: CAWSSGTANSPLHF

J: TRBJ1-5
D: TRBD1
V: TRBV2
size: few
DNA: TGTGCCAGCAGTGAATGGGGGGACAGGGCTCAGCCCCAGCATTTT
CDR3: CASSEWGDRAQPQHF

J: TRBJ2-1
D: TRBD1
V: TRBV2
size: .
DNA: TGTGCCAGCAGTGTTAGACAGGGAGACAATGAGCAGTTCTTC
CDR3: CASSVRQGDNEQFF

J: TRBJ2-2
D: TRBD2
V: TRBV28
size: .
DNA: TGTGCCCTAGCGCCTAGCGGGAGGGCCCGGAACACCGGGGAGCTGTTTTTT
CDR3: CALAPSGRARNTGELFF

J: TRBJ1-5
D: TRBD1
V: TRBV29-1
size: .
DNA: TGCAGCGTCGCTACCGGGACAGGGAGGTACCAGCCCCAGCATTTT
CDR3: CSVATGTGRYQPQHF

J: TRBJ2-7
D: .
V: TRBV6-1
size: many
DNA: TGTGCCAGCAGTGAAGCGGGTGTCCTCGAGCAGTACTTC
CDR3: CASSEAGVLEQYF

J: TRBJ2-3
D: TRBD2
V: TRBV4-3
size: .
DNA: TGCGCCACCGGGACTAGCCAGACAGATACGCAGTATTTT
CDR3: CATGTSQTDTQYF

J: TRBJ2-7
D: TRBD2
V: TRBV5-1
size: .
DNA: TGCGCCAGCAGTTCTAGCGGGGGCGCCTACGAGCAGTACTTC
CDR3: CASSSSGGAYEQYF

J: TRBJ1-4
D: TRBD1
V: TRBV27
size: .
DNA: TGTGCCAGCAGTCGGCAGGCCAGGGGGAGGGAAAAACTGTTTTTT
CDR3: CASSRQARGREKLFF

J: TRBJ1-3
D: .
V: TRBV5-1
size: .
DNA: TGCGCCAGCAGCTTGGTTCCGGCTGGAAACACCATATATTTT
CDR3: CASSLVPAGNTIYF

J: TRBJ1-5
D: .
V: TRBV18
size: .
DNA: TGTGCCAGCTCACAGGGGCGGGATCAGCCCCAGCATTTT
CDR3: CASSQGRDQPQHF